The source of this T cell receptor beta chain is a study of cytomegalovirus exposure and HLA in healthy donors. Study details: Earlier sequencing of about 179 million T cells yielded 100 million to 120 million unique TCR beta sequences.

Trimming shortened V by 8 bases and J by 3 bases, and 13 bases separated the two germline ends. This CDR3 contains 13 residues. Germline CDR1 and CDR2: MDHEN and SYDVKM. PCR primers comprised 60 Vbeta and 13 Jbeta primers. Data came from immunoSEQ multiplex PCR; TCRdb stores just in-frame clones and leaves some out. The table includes over 150,000 clones, approximately 76% detected once. The rearrangement links TRBV28 to TRBJ1-1, with D possibly TRBD1 on 5 matching bases. Sequencing was carried out using PBMCs. The TCR originated in a man between 60 and 70 years old in good health and CMV-seronegative. The CDR3 is CASERTRDTEAFF. CDR3 DNA: TGTGCCAGCGAGCGAACCAGGGACACTGAAGCTTTCTTT.